The sequence of this TCR beta chain was determined in a study of shared clonotypes between healthy human individuals. The J segment lost 7 bases and the V segment lost 8 bases, leaving 3 bases of the junction unmatched. This CDR3 has 12 residues. Germline CDR1 is SNHLY and CDR2 is FYNNEI. This clone has more than one count but fewer than ten. Sequenced by immunoSEQ multiplex PCR; TCRdb stores in-frame clones only, minus some. The sample shows roughly 2,300,000 clones, roughly 90% of them seen only once. Study donors comprised healthy, HIV-negative adults devoid of recent acute infection or vaccination. Donors comprised only Caucasian adults living in Nashville, Tennessee.

Sequencing was done on a sample of naive CD4+ T cells from PBMCs. The sample's subset: CD45RA+ positively selected. This TCR was recovered from a man between 18 and 29 years old in good health. Some clones in this sample may be carry-over from other donors' samples. The chain combines TRBV2 with TRBJ1-2; 11 bases map to TRBD1. Here the CDR3 DNA reads TGTGCCAGCTTAGGACAGGGGGCTGGCTACACCTTC. It translates to CASLGQGAGYTF.